This TCR beta chain comes out of a study of Tregs in tolerant kidney transplant recipients. The protocol was immunoSEQ multiplex PCR, while the TCRdb copy is restricted to in-frame clones and leaves out a portion. This sample's table has nearly 15,000 clones. The CDR3 has 16 residues. J gave up 2 bases and V 8 bases, and 7 bases lay outside the gene matches. Germline CDR1 is LNHDA and CDR2 is SQIVND (reference sequence). Mixed chimerism was transient after nonmyeloablative marrow transplants from related graft donors. Thawed PBMCs were FACS-sorted into unstimulated CD4+CD25+CD127- regulatory T cells, CD4+CD25- non-regulatory cells, CD4 and CD8 cells. Study-level results: Activated donor B cell expansion appeared to reveal the most relevant donor-specific TCRbeta repertoire. Biological reproducibility was not directly addressed, but technical replication error appeared minimal. In tolerant patients, donor-specific Tregs outgrew total Tregs, suggesting antigen-driven expansion.

About this clone itself: Its antigen is undetermined. The read halts 3 residues ahead of the CDR3 end, with the missing end drawn from the germline J gene.

J is TRBJ2-3 and V is TRBV19, with 13 bases matching TRBD2. The sample was CD4+ T cells from blood (PBMCs), taken 12 months after the transplant. This TCR came from a human patient who received a combined kidney and bone marrow transplant. Some T cells may be transferred from the graft donor. CDR3 DNA, as far as it was read: TGTGCCAGTCGTCGGACTAGCGGGGGATACACAGATACG. Translating it yields CASRRTSGGYTDT. The CDR3 in full is CASRRTSGGYTDTQYF.